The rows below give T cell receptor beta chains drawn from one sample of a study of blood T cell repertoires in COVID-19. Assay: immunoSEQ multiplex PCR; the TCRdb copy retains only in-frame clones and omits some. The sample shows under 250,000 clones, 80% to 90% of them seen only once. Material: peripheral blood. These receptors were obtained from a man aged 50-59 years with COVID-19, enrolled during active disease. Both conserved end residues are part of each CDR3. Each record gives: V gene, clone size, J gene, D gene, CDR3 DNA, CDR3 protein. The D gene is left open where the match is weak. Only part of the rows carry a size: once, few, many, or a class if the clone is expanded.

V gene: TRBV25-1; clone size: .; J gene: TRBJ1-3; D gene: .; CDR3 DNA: TGTGCCAGCAGTTTATACGGAGCTGGAAACACCATATATTTT; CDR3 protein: CASSLYGAGNTIYF
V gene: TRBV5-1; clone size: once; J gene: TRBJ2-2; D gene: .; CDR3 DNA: TGCGCCAGCAGTTGGGCGGGGGCCAAGAACACCGGGGAGCTGTTTTTT; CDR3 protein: CASSWAGAKNTGELFF
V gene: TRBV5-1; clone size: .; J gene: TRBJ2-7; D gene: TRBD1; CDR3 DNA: TGCGCCAGCATGCCCGGGACAGTTTCCTACGAGCAGTACTTC; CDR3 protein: CASMPGTVSYEQYF
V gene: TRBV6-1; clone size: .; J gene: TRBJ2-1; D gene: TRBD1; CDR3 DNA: TGTGCCAGCAGTCGGGACAGGGGGGTCTACAATGAGCAGTTCTTC; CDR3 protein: CASSRDRGVYNEQFF
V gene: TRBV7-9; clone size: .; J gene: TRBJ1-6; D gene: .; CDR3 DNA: TGTGCCAGCAGCCCCGACAGGTTCAACTCCTATAATTCACCCCTCCACTTT; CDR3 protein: CASSPDRFNSYNSPLHF
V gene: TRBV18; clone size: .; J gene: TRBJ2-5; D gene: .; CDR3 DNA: TGTGCCAGCTCACTGACGGGACTCCAAGAGACCCAGTACTTC; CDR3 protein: CASSLTGLQETQYF
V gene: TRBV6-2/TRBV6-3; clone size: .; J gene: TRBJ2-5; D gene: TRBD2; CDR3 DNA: TGTGCCAGCAGCAAAAGGGGACTAGGTGAGACCCAGTACTTC; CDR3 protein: CASSKRGLGETQYF
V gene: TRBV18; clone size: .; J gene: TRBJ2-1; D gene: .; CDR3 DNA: TGTGCCAGCTCACCTAGCAAGGGGAAGTTTAATGAGCAGTTCTTC; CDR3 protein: CASSPSKGKFNEQFF
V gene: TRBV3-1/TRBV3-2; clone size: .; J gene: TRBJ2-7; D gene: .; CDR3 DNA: TGTGCCAGCAGCCCCCTGGGTAGCCGCTCCTACGAGCAGTACTTC; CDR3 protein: CASSPLGSRSYEQYF
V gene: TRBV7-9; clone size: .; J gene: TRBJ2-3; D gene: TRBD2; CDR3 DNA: TGTGCCTCCCGGGGGGGCACAGATACGCAGTATTTT; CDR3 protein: CASRGGTDTQYF
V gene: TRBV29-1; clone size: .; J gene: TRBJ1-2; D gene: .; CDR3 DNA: TGCAGCGTTGAAGAACAGGGCTCTAACTATGGCTACACCTTC; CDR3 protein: CSVEEQGSNYGYTF
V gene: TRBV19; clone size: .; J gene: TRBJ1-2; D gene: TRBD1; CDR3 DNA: TGTGCCAGTAGTAGCCCAGGGGGCTCTAACTATGGCTACACCTTC; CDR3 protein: CASSSPGGSNYGYTF
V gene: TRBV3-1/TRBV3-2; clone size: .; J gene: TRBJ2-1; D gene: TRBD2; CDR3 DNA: TGTGCCAGCAGCCAAGACTTCGGGGGGGTTGCCTACAATGAGCAGTTCTTC; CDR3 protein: CASSQDFGGVAYNEQFF
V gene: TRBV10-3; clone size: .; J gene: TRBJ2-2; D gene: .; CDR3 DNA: TGTGCCAGCCTCTCGAGGAGCACCGGGGAGCTGTTTTTT; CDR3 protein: CASLSRSTGELFF
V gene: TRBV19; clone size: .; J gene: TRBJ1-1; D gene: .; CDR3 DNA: TGTGCCAGTAGTCTGCTTCGGTCCGGTGAAGCTTTCTTT; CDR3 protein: CASSLLRSGEAFF
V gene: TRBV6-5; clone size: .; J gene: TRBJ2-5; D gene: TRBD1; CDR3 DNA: TGTGCCAGCACCAGGGGGTATAGGACCCAGTACTTC; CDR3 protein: CASTRGYRTQYF
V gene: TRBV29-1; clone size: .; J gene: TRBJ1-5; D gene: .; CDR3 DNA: TGCAGCGCCCCTCCCCGGACAAGCTATAGCAATCAGCCCCAGCATTTT; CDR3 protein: CSAPPRTSYSNQPQHF
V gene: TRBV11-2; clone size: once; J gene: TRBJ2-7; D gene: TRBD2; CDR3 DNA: TGTGCCAGCAGCTACAGCGGGAAATACGAGCAGTACTTC; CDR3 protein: CASSYSGKYEQYF
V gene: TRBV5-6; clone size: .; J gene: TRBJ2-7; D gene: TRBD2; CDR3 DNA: TGTGCCAGCAGCTTGGCAGGTCTAGCGGGACTCTACGAGCAGTACTTC; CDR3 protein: CASSLAGLAGLYEQYF
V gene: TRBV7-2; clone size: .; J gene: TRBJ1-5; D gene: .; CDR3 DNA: TGTGCCAGCAGCTTAGGATACAATCATGCCCAGCCCCAGCATTTT; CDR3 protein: CASSLGYNHAQPQHF
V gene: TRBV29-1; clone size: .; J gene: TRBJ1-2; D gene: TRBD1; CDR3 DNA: TGCAGCGTTCGGACAGGGGATGGCTATGGCTACACCTTC; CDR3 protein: CSVRTGDGYGYTF
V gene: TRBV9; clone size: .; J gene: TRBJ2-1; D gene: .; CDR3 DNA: TGTGCCAGCAGCTCCTACAGGGACCCCTACAATGAGCAGTTCTTC; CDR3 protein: CASSSYRDPYNEQFF
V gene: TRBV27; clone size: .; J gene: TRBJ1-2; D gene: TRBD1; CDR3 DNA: TGTGCCAGCAGTACGGGACAGGGGAGGTATGGCTACACCTTC; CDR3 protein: CASSTGQGRYGYTF